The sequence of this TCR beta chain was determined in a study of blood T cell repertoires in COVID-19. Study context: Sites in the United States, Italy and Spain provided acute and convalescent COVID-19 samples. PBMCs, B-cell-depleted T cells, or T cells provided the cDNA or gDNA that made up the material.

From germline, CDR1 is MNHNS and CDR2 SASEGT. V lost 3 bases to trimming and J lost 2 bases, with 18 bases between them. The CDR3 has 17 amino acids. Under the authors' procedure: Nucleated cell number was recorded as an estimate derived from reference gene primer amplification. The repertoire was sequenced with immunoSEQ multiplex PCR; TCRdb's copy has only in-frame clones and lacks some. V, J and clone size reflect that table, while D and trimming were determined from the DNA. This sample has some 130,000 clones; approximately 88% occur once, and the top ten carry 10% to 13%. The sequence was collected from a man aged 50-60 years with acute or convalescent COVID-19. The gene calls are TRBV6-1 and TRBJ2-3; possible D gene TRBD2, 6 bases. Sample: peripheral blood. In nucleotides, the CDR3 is TGTGCCAGCAGTGAGAATAGCGGTCCTGCCCCCACAGATACGCAGTATTTT. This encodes CASSENSGPAPTDTQYF.